A selection of T cell receptor beta chains follows, all from one sample in a study of blood T cell repertoires in COVID-19. Profiling relied on immunoSEQ multiplex PCR, and the TCRdb table lists in-frame clones only, not all of them. Among hundreds of thousands of clones listed, 85% were seen once. Sequencing was performed on PBMCs or T cells enriched from blood (not recorded which). The receptors shown here come from a woman aged 50 to 60 with acute COVID-19. Both conserved end residues are part of each CDR3. Each record gives: J gene, V gene, D gene, CDR3 length, clone size, CDR3 DNA, CDR3 protein. A D gene is named only where the DNA matches it firmly. Clone size, where shown, is once, few, many, or a class for clones that have expanded.

>TRBJ2-3|TRBV2|.|12|.
TGTGCCAGCAGTGCGGACATGGATACGCAGTATTTT
CASSADMDTQYF
>TRBJ1-1|TRBV3-1/TRBV3-2|.|14|.
TGTGCCAGCAGCCAATCGACAGGGAACACTGAAGCTTTCTTT
CASSQSTGNTEAFF
>TRBJ2-3|TRBV11-2|.|17|.
TGTGCCAGCAGCTTATACCCGCGGGGTGTCAGTTTAGATACGCAGTATTTT
CASSLYPRGVSLDTQYF
>TRBJ1-1|TRBV19|.|13|.
TGTGCCAGTAGTATCGGGGTGGACACTGAAGCTTTCTTT
CASSIGVDTEAFF
>TRBJ1-5|TRBV19|.|16|.
TGTGCCAGTAGTACCCGAGGGGGTATAGGCAATCAGCCCCAGCATTTT
CASSTRGGIGNQPQHF
>TRBJ1-4|TRBV6-1|.|18|.
TGTGCCAGCAGTGACCCCCGGCAGGGCATCGCAACTAATGAAAAACTGTTTTTT
CASSDPRQGIATNEKLFF
>TRBJ1-1|TRBV7-9|TRBD1|15|.
TGTGCCAGCAGACCAACAGGGGGCAAGAACACTGAAGCTTTCTTT
CASRPTGGKNTEAFF
>TRBJ1-2|TRBV3-1/TRBV3-2|.|15|.
TGTGCCAGCAGCCAAGGATCCAGGGTCGGCTATGGCTACACCTTC
CASSQGSRVGYGYTF
>TRBJ1-5|TRBV3-1/TRBV3-2|.|16|.
TGTGCCAGCAGCCAAGTCTACAGGGTCGGAAATCAGCCCCAGCATTTT
CASSQVYRVGNQPQHF
>TRBJ2-2|TRBV7-3|.|16|.
TGTGCCAGCAGTCCCCCGGGACATATAAACACCGGGGAGCTGTTTTTT
CASSPPGHINTGELFF
>TRBJ1-5|TRBV6-2/TRBV6-3|.|16|.
TGTGCCAGCAGTTTTCACCAGGGAAGGGGCAATCAGCCCCAGCATTTT
CASSFHQGRGNQPQHF
>TRBJ1-1|TRBV30|TRBD1|13|.
TGTGCCTGGAGTGTAGGGGGCGGAACTGAAGCTTTCTTT
CAWSVGGGTEAFF
>TRBJ2-5|TRBV5-4|.|14|.
TGTGCCAGCTCGACCGGGACATACAAAGAGACCCAGTACTTC
CASSTGTYKETQYF
>TRBJ1-2|TRBV12-3/TRBV12-4|.|13|few
TGTGCCAGCCAAAAGACGGAGGGCTATGGCTACACCTTC
CASQKTEGYGYTF
>TRBJ1-1|TRBV15|.|13|.
TGTGCCACCAAGGAGGGAGAGAACACTGAAGCTTTCTTT
CATKEGENTEAFF
>TRBJ2-1|TRBV7-2|.|16|.
TGTGCCAGCAGCTTACGCCTAGCGAAGTCCTACAATGAGCAGTTCTTC
CASSLRLAKSYNEQFF
>TRBJ1-1|TRBV11-2|.|14|.
TGTGCCAGCAGCCCGGGGGGGGTTTTTGGTGCAGCTTTCTTT
CASSPGGVFGAAFF
>TRBJ1-1|TRBV7-8|.|14|.
TGTGCCAGCGGGCGTTCAAGCCTGAACACTGAAGCTTTCTTT
CASGRSSLNTEAFF
>TRBJ1-2|TRBV4-1|.|16|.
TGCGCCAGCAGCCAGGAGCAAGGCTCAGCTAACTATGGCTACACCTTC
CASSQEQGSANYGYTF
>TRBJ1-2|TRBV14|TRBD1|14|.
TGTGCCAGCAGCCACAGGACAGGATCCTATGGCTACACCTTC
CASSHRTGSYGYTF
>TRBJ1-1|TRBV19|.|14|once
TGTGCCAGTAGTAGCGTCAGGGTCGACACTGAAGCTTTCTTT
CASSSVRVDTEAFF
>TRBJ2-1|TRBV10-3|TRBD1|16|.
TGTGCCATCAGTGAAACGACAGGGCTCACTAACAATGAGCAGTTCTTC
CAISETTGLTNNEQFF
>TRBJ2-7|TRBV4-3|.|14|few
TGCGCCAGCAGCCAAGATTTCGGGAACTACGAGCAGTACTTC
CASSQDFGNYEQYF